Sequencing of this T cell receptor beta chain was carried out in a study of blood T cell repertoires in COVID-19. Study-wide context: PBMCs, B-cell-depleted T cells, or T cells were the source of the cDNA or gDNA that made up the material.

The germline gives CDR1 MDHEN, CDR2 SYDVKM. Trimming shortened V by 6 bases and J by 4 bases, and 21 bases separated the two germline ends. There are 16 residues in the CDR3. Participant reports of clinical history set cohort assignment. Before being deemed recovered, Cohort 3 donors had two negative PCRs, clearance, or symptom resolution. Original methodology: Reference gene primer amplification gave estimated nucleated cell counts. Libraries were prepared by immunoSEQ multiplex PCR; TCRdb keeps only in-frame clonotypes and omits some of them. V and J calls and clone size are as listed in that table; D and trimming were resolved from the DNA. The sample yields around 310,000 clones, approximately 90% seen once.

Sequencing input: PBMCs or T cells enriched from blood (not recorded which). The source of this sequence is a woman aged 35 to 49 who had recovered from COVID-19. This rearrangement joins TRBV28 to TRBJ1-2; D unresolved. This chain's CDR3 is CASSRPWMEGGYGYTF. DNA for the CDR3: TGTGCCAGCAGCCGACCCTGGATGGAAGGCGGCTATGGCTACACCTTC.